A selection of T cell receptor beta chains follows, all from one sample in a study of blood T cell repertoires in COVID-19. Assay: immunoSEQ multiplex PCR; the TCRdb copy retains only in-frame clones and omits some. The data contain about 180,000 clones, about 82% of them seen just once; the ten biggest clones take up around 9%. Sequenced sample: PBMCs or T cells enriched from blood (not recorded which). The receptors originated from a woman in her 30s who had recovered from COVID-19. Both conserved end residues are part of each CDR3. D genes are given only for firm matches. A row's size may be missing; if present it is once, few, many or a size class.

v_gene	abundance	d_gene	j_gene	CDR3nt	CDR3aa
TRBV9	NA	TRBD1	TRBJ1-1	TGTGCCAGCAGTCTATCCTCCGGGACAGAGAACACTGAAGCTTTCTTT	CASSLSSGTENTEAFF
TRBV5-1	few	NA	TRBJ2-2	TGCGCCAGCAGCTTGTTTGGACTCACGAACACCGGGGAGCTGTTTTTT	CASSLFGLTNTGELFF
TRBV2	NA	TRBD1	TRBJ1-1	TGTGCCAGCAGGGGGACAGGAAATAGGGGCACTGAAGCTTTCTTT	CASRGTGNRGTEAFF
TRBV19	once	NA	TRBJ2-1	TGTGCCAGTAGTGCAGGGGCGGGTGAGCAGTTCTTC	CASSAGAGEQFF
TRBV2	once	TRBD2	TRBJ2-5	TGTGCCACCAGCCTGGGACTAGCGGGAGGAGAGACCCAGTACTTC	CATSLGLAGGETQYF
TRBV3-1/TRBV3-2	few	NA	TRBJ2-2	TGTGCCAGCAGCCAAGATCGTTTGGGCAGGGTGGGCACCGGGGAGCTGTTTTTT	CASSQDRLGRVGTGELFF
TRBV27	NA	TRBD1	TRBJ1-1	TGTGCCAGCGGGGGTCAGGGGGCGCCGAGGTATACTGAAGCTTTCTTT	CASGGQGAPRYTEAFF
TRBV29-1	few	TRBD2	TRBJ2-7	TGCAGCGTAGTTACGACTAGCGGAGATGATTACGAGCAGTACTTC	CSVVTTSGDDYEQYF
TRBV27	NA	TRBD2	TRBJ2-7	TGTGCCAGCAGCTCAACTAGCGGGAGGTCCTACGAGCAGTACTTC	CASSSTSGRSYEQYF
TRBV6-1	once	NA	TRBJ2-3	TGTGCCAGCAGTGAAAATGTAGCGGCGGGAACAGATACGCAGTATTTT	CASSENVAAGTDTQYF
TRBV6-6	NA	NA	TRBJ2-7	TGTGCCAGCAGTAGACTCGGAGACGAGCAGTACTTC	CASSRLGDEQYF
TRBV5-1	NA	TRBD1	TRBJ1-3	TGCGCCAGCAGCGCGCTGGGAACAGGGGGCAGTTCTGGAAACACCATATATTTT	CASSALGTGGSSGNTIYF
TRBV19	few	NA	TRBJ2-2	TGTGCCAGTAGTCGGGACACAAACACCGGGGAGCTGTTTTTT	CASSRDTNTGELFF
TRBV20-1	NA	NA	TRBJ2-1	TGCAGTGGTCGGGATTACAATGAGCAGTTCTTC	CSGRDYNEQFF
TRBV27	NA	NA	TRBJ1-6	TGTGCCAGCAGTTTATCAAGAGGGCCGTATTCACCCCTCCACTTT	CASSLSRGPYSPLHF
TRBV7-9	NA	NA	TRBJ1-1	TGTGCCAGCAGCTTTACAGGGATGAACACTGAAGCTTTCTTT	CASSFTGMNTEAFF
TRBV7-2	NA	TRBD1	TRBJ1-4	TGTGCCAGCAGCCGCGGGACAGTGGAAAAACTGTTTTTT	CASSRGTVEKLFF
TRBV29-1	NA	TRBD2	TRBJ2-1	TGCAGCCTGTCGAGCGGGATCTACAATGAGCAGTTCTTC	CSLSSGIYNEQFF
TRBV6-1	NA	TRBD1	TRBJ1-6	TGTGCCAGCAGTGAAGCGTACCCCGGGACAGGGATGGGATCACCCCTCCACTTT	CASSEAYPGTGMGSPLHF
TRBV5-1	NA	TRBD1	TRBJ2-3	TGCGCCAGCAGCTTGGGACAGGGCGCAGATACGCAGTATTTT	CASSLGQGADTQYF
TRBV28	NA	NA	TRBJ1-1	TGTGCCAGCAGTTCAATACAGGGTCGGACTGAAGCTTTCTTT	CASSSIQGRTEAFF
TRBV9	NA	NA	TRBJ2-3	TGTGCCAGCAGCATCCTTCCGGGTAGCGGCCCCACAGATACGCAGTATTTT	CASSILPGSGPTDTQYF
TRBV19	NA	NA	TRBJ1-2	TGTGCCAGTAGCCCCGCCAACGGCTATGGCTACACCTTC	CASSPANGYGYTF
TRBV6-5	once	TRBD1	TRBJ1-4	TGTGCCAGCAGCCACCACCGGGACAGGAATGAAAAACTGTTTTTT	CASSHHRDRNEKLFF
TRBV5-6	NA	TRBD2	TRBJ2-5	TGTGCCAGCAGCTTGCCCCTAGCGGGTCAAGAGACCCAGTACTTC	CASSLPLAGQETQYF
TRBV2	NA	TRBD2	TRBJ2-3	TGTGCCAGCAGTGGAGCGGGAGCAGATACGCAGTATTTT	CASSGAGADTQYF
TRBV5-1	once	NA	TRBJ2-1	TGCGCCAGCAGCTTGGTGGCCCAGTCCGATGAGCAGTTCTTC	CASSLVAQSDEQFF
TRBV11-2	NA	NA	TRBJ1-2	TGTGCCAGCAGGATGGAGCAGAACTATGGCTACACCTTC	CASRMEQNYGYTF
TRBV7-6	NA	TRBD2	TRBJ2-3	TGTGCCAGCAGCTTAGGACTAGCGGCTATCGGTACGCAGTATTTT	CASSLGLAAIGTQYF
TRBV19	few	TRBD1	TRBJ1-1	TGTGCCAGTAGTGCCTGGACAGGGCCCATGAACACTGAAGCTTTCTTT	CASSAWTGPMNTEAFF
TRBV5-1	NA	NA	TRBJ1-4	TGCGCCAGCAGCTTGGCAGGGCTTAAACTGTTTTTT	CASSLAGLKLFF
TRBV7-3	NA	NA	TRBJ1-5	TGTGCCAGCAGCTTAAGAAATAGCTTTCGGAAAGTTAGCAATCAGCCCCAGCATTTT	CASSLRNSFRKVSNQPQHF
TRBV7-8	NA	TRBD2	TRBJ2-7	TGTGCCAGCAGCATCGCCGGGACTAGCGCCTACGAGCAGTACTTC	CASSIAGTSAYEQYF
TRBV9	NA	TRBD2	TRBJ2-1	TGTGCCAGCAGCGCAACCCTTGCTAGCGGGAGGGCCAAAAATGAGCAGTTCTTC	CASSATLASGRAKNEQFF
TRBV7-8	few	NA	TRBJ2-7	TGTGCCAGCAGCTTAGCGTTCACAGGCCGCTCCTACGAGCAGTACTTC	CASSLAFTGRSYEQYF
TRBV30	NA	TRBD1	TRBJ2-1	TGTGCCTGGAGTCCGACAGGGAGTGGGGATGAGCAGTTCTTC	CAWSPTGSGDEQFF
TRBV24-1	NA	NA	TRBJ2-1	TGTGCCACCAGTGATTCCGCCAGAAACAATGAGCAGTTCTTC	CATSDSARNNEQFF
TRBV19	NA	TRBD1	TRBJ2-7	TGTGCCAGTAGTATAGATAGCACGGGACAGGGCTCCTACGAGCAGTACTTC	CASSIDSTGQGSYEQYF
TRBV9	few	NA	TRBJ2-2	TGTGCCAGCAGCGTAGGGGGGACGCGGGGCACCGGGGAGCTGTTTTTT	CASSVGGTRGTGELFF
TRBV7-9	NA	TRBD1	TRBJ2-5	TGTGCCAGCAGCTTACTCGACAGGGAAGAGACCCAGTACTTC	CASSLLDREETQYF
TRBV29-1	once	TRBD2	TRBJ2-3	TGCAGCGTTGGGGGGGGTCCTTTAAACACAGATACGCAGTATTTT	CSVGGGPLNTDTQYF
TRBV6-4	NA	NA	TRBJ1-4	TGTGCCAGCAGTGACTCCGGGGGGCCTGGGGAAAAACTGTTTTTT	CASSDSGGPGEKLFF
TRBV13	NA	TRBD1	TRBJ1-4	TGTGCCAGCAGCCGGACAGGGAATGAAAAACTGTTTTTT	CASSRTGNEKLFF
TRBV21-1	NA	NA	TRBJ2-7	TGTGCCAGCAGCAAAGGGGGACTAGTCCGTACGATGATTTCCTACGAGCAGTACTTC	CASSKGGLVRTMISYEQYF
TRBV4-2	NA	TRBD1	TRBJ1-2	TGTGCCAGCAGCCAAGGTGGACAGGGACAGGACTATGGCTACACCTTC	CASSQGGQGQDYGYTF
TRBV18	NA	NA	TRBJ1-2	TGTGCCAGCTCACCACCGGGGGCAGGGAGTAAGGGCTATGGCTACACCTTC	CASSPPGAGSKGYGYTF
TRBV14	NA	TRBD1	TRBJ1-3	TGTGCCAGCAGCTGGACAGGAGGCTCTGGAAACACCATATATTTT	CASSWTGGSGNTIYF